The 8 T cell receptor beta chains presented below share a single source sample, sequenced in a study of CD8+ T cells in alopecia areata. cDNA prepared by RNA extraction and subsequent reverse transcription served as the template for sequencing. Only in-frame clones appear in the TCRdb table, and some are missing; sequencing was by immunoSEQ multiplex PCR. The table lists a few hundred thousand clones, 35% to 40% of them singletons. Indicated treatment: oral pan-JAK inhibitor, 5-10 mg twice daily. The sequencing used CD4+ T cells sorted from blood, collected at approximately week 34, from a patient treated with tofacitinib. Source of these receptors: a human donor with alopecia areata.

This clone was observed a handful of times. The rearrangement links TRBV27 to TRBJ1-4, with unresolved D. V lost 2 bases, J lost 10 bases, and 5 bases lay in between. The germline CDR1 and CDR2 sequences are MNHEY and SMNVEV (reference sequence). CDR3 length equals 11 residues. The CDR3 sequence: CASSLKGKLFF. CDR3 sequence (DNA): TGTGCCAGCAGTTTAAAGGGAAAACTGTTTTTT.

This clone occurred once. The rearrangement joins TRBV2 to TRBJ2-2, with a possible D match to TRBD1 (6 bases). The ends were cut back, 7 bases at V and 8 bases at J, with 17 bases in the middle. The CDR3 consists of 14 residues. Germline V CDR1 and CDR2: SNHLY, FYNNEI. The CDR3 region is CASNRDTLTGELFF. CDR3 DNA: TGTGCCAGCAATCGGGACACACTAACGGGGGAGCTGTTTTTT.

This chain links TRBV6-1 with TRBJ2-5; D unresolved. CDR3 length: 14 residues. The germline CDR1 and CDR2 sequences are MNHNS and SASEGT. V lost 6 bases to trimming and J lost 0 bases, with 11 bases between them. The CDR3 region has the DNA TGTGCCAGCAGGCCCGGTCCGTACCAAGAGACCCAGTACTTC. Its protein is CASRPGPYQETQYF.

V is TRBV7-9 and J is TRBJ1-1; D ambiguous. Germline CDR1 is SEHNR and CDR2 is FQNEAQ (reference sequence). The length of the CDR3 is 13 residues. Between the trimmed V and J ends, which lost 5 bases and 4 bases, there was a span of 11 bases. This CDR3 is CASSPPTGTEAFF. CDR3 in DNA: TGTGCCAGCAGCCCACCGACGGGCACTGAAGCTTTCTTT.

This clone came up once. The V gene is TRBV6-1, the J gene TRBJ2-3; 9 positions match TRBD1. Germline values: CDR1 MNHNS, CDR2 SASEGT. Losses at the gene ends were 2 bases for V and 2 bases for J; bases not matched to a gene: 5. This CDR3 contains 16 residues. The CDR3 spells CASSETRTGVTDTQYF. The CDR3 DNA is TGTGCCAGCAGTGAAACCCGGACAGGGGTCACAGATACGCAGTATTTT.

The chain uses TRBV2 and TRBJ1-2; 9 bases are shared with TRBD1. Germline V CDR1 and CDR2: SNHLY, FYNNEI. Unmatched junction bases numbered 4, after V lost 6 bases and J lost 5 bases. The CDR3 runs to 13 residues. The CDR3 sequence: CASRTQGAYGYTF. CDR3 coding DNA: TGTGCCAGCAGAACACAGGGGGCGTATGGCTACACCTTC.

The CDR3 sequence is CACAPDGQETQYF. The CDR3 coding sequence is TGTGCCTGCGCCCCGGACGGACAAGAGACCCAGTACTTC. V and J are TRBV30 and TRBJ2-5, with unresolved D. V lost 6 bases and J 2 bases, leaving 13 bases between the germline ends. Germline CDR1 and CDR2: GTSNPN and SVGIG (reference sequence). This CDR3 has 13 residues. Supplemented by reference TRBV30 and TRBJ2-5, the full variable domain reads SQTIHQWPATLVQPVGSPLSLECTVEGTSNPNLYWYRQAAGRGLQLLFYSVGIGQISSEVPQNLSASRPQDRQFILSSKKLLLSDSGFYLCACAPDGQETQYFGPGTRLLVL.

This clone was counted only a few times. This chain links TRBV9 with TRBJ1-1; the match to TRBD1 covers 9 bases. The ends lost 4 bases at V and 4 bases at J; junction bases unmatched: 20. CDR3 size: 19 residues. Germline loops: CDR1 SGDLS, CDR2 YYNGEE. This CDR3 is CASSPHFVPGQGSSTEAFF. The CDR3 DNA is TGTGCCAGCAGCCCTCATTTTGTCCCGGGACAGGGTTCGAGCACTGAAGCTTTCTTT.